A selection of T cell receptor beta chains follows, all from one sample in a study of cytomegalovirus exposure and HLA in healthy donors. Profiled with immunoSEQ multiplex PCR; TCRdb holds only in-frame clones, not every one. The table counts under 200,000 clones; 5.5% to 7.5% lies in the top ten. The sequenced sample was PBMCs. The receptors derive from a man aged 25-40 years in good health and CMV-seronegative. The CDR3 runs from the conserved cysteine through the conserved F or W. Each record gives: J gene, V gene, D gene, CDR3 protein, CDR3 DNA. A D gene is named only where the DNA matches it firmly.

TRBJ2-3,TRBV19,TRBD1,CASSIFGQVTDTQYF,TGTGCCAGTAGTATCTTCGGACAGGTAACAGATACGCAGTATTTT
TRBJ1-2,TRBV7-9,TRBD1,CASSHEQGRSIGYTF,TGTGCCAGCAGCCACGAACAGGGGAGAAGTATTGGCTACACCTTC
TRBJ2-1,TRBV15,-,CATSGRVNEQFF,TGTGCCACCAGCGGCAGGGTCAATGAGCAGTTCTTC
TRBJ1-4,TRBV6-5,-,CASTNPGKKLFF,TGTGCCAGCACCAACCCCGGGAAGAAACTGTTTTTT
TRBJ2-5,TRBV7-3,-,CASSQLGQETQYF,TGTGCCAGCAGCCAGCTCGGGCAAGAGACCCAGTACTTC
TRBJ2-7,TRBV18,-,CASSLEGSLYKQYF,TGTGCCAGCTCACTCGAGGGCAGCCTCTACAAGCAGTACTTC
TRBJ1-1,TRBV7-9,TRBD1,CASSLGDRREAFF,TGTGCCAGCAGCTTAGGGGACAGACGAGAAGCTTTCTTT
TRBJ2-7,TRBV27,TRBD1,CASSPRGLNEQYF,TGTGCCAGCAGTCCTAGGGGGCTCAACGAGCAGTACTTC
TRBJ2-1,TRBV9,-,CASSVESNRGQFF,TGTGCCAGCAGCGTTGAAAGCAACCGGGGGCAGTTCTTC
TRBJ1-6,TRBV7-9,-,CASSLGSGRGNSPLHF,TGTGCCAGCAGCTTAGGCTCCGGGAGGGGTAATTCACCCCTCCACTTT
TRBJ1-1,TRBV5-1,TRBD1,CASSQGAGSTEAFF,TGCGCCAGCAGCCAGGGGGCAGGGTCCACTGAAGCTTTCTTT
TRBJ2-7,TRBV7-6,-,CASSLAVGDGSYEQYF,TGTGCCAGCAGCTTAGCGGTAGGAGACGGGAGCTACGAGCAGTACTTC
TRBJ2-7,TRBV7-9,-,CASSSSIYEQYF,TGTGCCAGCAGCTCGAGTATCTACGAGCAGTACTTC
TRBJ1-1,TRBV29-1,-,CSVDRYREIMVNTEAFF,TGCAGCGTTGACCGCTACAGGGAGATAATGGTGAACACTGAAGCTTTCTTT